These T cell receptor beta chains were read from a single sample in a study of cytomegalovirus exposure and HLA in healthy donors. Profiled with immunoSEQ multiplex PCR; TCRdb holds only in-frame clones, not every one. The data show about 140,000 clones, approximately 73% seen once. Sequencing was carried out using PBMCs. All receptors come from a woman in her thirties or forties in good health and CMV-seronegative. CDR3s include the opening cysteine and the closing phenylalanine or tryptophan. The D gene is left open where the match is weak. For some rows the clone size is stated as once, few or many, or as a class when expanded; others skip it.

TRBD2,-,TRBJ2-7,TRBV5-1,TGCGCCAGCAGCCCCGGGCTAGCGGGGCCTTCCAGCCACGAGCAGTACTTC,CASSPGLAGPSSHEQYF
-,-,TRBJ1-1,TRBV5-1,TGCGCCAGCAGCCCGCCTACAGGGATAGGCACTGAAGCTTTCTTT,CASSPPTGIGTEAFF
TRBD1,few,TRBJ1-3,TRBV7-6,TGTGCCAGCAGCTTAGCAACCTGGACAGGGGGAAACACCATATATTTT,CASSLATWTGGNTIYF
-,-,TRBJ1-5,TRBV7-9,TGTGCCAGCAGCACGACAGAAAATCAGCCCCAGCATTTT,CASSTTENQPQHF
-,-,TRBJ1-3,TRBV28,TGTGCCAGTAGAGAGGGGGGGGTGAGCGGAAACACCATATATTTT,CASREGGVSGNTIYF
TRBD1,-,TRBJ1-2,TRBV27,TGTGCCAGCAGTTTATATGCCCTGACAGGGACCTATGGCTACACCTTC,CASSLYALTGTYGYTF
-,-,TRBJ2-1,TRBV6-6,TGTGCCAGCAGTTACGGCCAGGGATCCTACAATGAGCAGTTCTTC,CASSYGQGSYNEQFF
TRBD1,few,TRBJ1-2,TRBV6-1,TGTGCCAGCAGTGATGGACCGGGACAGGGCCTTAACGGCTACACCTTC,CASSDGPGQGLNGYTF
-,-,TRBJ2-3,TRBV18,TGTGCCAGCTTACCAAGCAAGGCAGGCTACACAGATACGCAGTATTTT,CASLPSKAGYTDTQYF
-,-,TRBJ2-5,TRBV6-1,TGTGCCAGCAGTGAGGGGGCGCGTCAAGAGACCCAGTACTTC,CASSEGARQETQYF
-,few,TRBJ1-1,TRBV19,TGTGCCAGTATCGTATACACTGAAGCTTTCTTT,CASIVYTEAFF
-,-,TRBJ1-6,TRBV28,TGTGCCAGCAGTCCACCGGAAGGGGAACCACTTTCACCCCTCCACTTT,CASSPPEGEPLSPLHF
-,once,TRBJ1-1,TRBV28,TGTGCCAGCCTTGGACCGGGGGACACTGAAGCTTTCTTT,CASLGPGDTEAFF
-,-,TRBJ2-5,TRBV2,TGTGCCAGCACCGCCGGCCGGGGTTCATCTACGGAGACCCAGTACTTC,CASTAGRGSSTETQYF
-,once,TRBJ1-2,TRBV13,TGTGCCAGCAGCTTATGGGAGGGACTCTATGGCTACACCTTC,CASSLWEGLYGYTF
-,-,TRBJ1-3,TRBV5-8,TGTGCCAGCAGCCTAAACCGGGGAAACACCATATATTTT,CASSLNRGNTIYF
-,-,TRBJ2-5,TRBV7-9,TGTGCCAGCAGCCTCCGAGGCTCCGCGTCGGTCCAAGAGACCCAGTACTTC,CASSLRGSASVQETQYF
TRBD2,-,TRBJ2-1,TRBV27,TGTGCCAGCAGTTTTCTAGCGGGGGGGACCCACAATGAGCAGTTCTTC,CASSFLAGGTHNEQFF
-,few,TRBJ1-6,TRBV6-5,TGTGCCAGCAGTTCCAACAGGGATTCACCCCTCCACTTT,CASSSNRDSPLHF
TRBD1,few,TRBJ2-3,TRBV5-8,TGTGCCAGCAGCTTGACGGTAGGGAACAGGGGAAACACAGATACGCAGTATTTT,CASSLTVGNRGNTDTQYF
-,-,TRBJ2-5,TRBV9,TGTGCCAGCAGTGATTCCAGGGGGGCCCAGTACTTC,CASSDSRGAQYF
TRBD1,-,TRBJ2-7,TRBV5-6,TGTGCCAGCACCCTACGGACAGGCTACGAGCAGTACTTC,CASTLRTGYEQYF
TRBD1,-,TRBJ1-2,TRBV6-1,TGTGCCAGCAGTACCTTCACAGGGGCGGACTACACCTTC,CASSTFTGADYTF
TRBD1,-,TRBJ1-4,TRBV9,TGTGCCAGCAGCCCAGGGACAGGGAAGAAAGCAACTAATGAAAAACTGTTTTTT,CASSPGTGKKATNEKLFF
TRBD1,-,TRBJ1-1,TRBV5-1,TGCGCCAGCAGCTCCGCCGGGACAGCGACTGAAGCTTTCTTT,CASSSAGTATEAFF
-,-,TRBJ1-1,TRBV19,TGTGCCAGTAGTATAGTATCGGGGTTGGAAGCTTTCTTT,CASSIVSGLEAFF
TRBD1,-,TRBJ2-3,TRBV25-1,TGTGCCAGCAGTGGGGACAGAAGCTTTAGCACAGATACGCAGTATTTT,CASSGDRSFSTDTQYF
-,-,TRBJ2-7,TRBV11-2,TGTGCCAGCAGCCGGGCCGGGGGCGAGCAGTACTTC,CASSRAGGEQYF
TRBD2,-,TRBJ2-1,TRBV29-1,TGCAGCGTAACTGGGACTAGCGGGGGGGTCCTCACGAGCTCCTACAATGAGCAGTTCTTC,CSVTGTSGGVLTSSYNEQFF
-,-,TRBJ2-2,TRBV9,TGTGCCAGCAGCGTAGGCGGGGAGCACACCGGGGAGCTGTTTTTT,CASSVGGEHTGELFF
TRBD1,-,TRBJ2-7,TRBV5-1,TGCGCCAGCAGCGTCCTCGGCGGGACAGGGGACCTCTACGAGCAGTACTTC,CASSVLGGTGDLYEQYF
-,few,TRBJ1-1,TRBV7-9,TGTGCCAGCAGCTTAGGGGAGATGAACACTGAAGCTTTCTTT,CASSLGEMNTEAFF
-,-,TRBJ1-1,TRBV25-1,TGTGCCAGCAGGGGAGGCTTGGGCACTGAAGCTTTCTTT,CASRGGLGTEAFF
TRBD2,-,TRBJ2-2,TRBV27,TGTGCCAGCAGTTTAAGCCCCGGGGGGGACACCGGGGAGCTGTTTTTT,CASSLSPGGDTGELFF
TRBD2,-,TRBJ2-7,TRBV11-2,TGTGCCAGCAGCTTAAATCGAGCGGGGGCCTCCCGGTCCTACGAGCAGTACTTC,CASSLNRAGASRSYEQYF
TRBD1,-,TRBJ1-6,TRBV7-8,TGTGCCAGCAGCTTAATGACAGGGGGATCCATTTCACCCCTCCACTTT,CASSLMTGGSISPLHF
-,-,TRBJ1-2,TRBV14,TGTGCCAGCAGCCAAGATACAGCTAACTATGGCTACACCTTC,CASSQDTANYGYTF
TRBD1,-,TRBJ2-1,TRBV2,TGTGCCAGCAGGGGGACAGGGGGCGGAAATGGTGAGCAGTTCTTC,CASRGTGGGNGEQFF